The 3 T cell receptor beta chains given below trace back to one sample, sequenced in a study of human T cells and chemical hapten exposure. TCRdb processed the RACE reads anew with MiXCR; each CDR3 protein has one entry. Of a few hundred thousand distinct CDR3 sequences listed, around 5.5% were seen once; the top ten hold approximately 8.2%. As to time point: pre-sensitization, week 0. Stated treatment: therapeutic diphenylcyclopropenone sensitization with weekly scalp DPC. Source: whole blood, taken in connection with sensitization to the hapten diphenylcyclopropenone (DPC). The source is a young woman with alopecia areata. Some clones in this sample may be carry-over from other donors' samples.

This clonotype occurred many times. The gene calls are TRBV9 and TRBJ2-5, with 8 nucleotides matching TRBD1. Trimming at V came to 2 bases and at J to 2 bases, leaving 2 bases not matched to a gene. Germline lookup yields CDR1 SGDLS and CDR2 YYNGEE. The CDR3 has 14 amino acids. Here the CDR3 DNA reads TGTGCCAGCAGCGTCACAGGGGGTCAAGAGACCCAGTACTTC. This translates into CASSVTGGQETQYF.

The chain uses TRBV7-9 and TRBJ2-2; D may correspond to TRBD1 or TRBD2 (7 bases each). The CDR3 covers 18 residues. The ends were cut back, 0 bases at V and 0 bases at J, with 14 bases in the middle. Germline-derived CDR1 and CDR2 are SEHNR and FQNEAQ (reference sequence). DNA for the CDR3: TGTGCCAGCAGCTTAGCGGGGAGCGGGACAGCGAACACCGGGGAGCTGTTTTTT. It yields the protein CASSLAGSGTANTGELFF.

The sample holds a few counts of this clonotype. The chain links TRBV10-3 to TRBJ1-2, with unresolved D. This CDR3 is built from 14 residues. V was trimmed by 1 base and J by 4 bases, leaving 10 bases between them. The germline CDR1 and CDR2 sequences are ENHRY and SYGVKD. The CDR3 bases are TGTGCCATCAGTGAGTTGAGCCAGTTCTATGGCTACACCTTC. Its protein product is CAISELSQFYGYTF.